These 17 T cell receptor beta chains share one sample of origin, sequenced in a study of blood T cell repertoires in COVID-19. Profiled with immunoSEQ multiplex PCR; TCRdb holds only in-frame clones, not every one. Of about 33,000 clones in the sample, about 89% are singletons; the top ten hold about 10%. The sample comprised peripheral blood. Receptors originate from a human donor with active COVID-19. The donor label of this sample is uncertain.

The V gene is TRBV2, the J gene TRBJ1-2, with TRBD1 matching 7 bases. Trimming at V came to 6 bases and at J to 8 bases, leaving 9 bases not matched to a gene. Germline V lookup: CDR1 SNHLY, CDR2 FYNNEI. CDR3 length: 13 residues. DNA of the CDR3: TGTGCCAGCAGACAGGGGACTCACGGGGGCTACACCTTC. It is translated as CASRQGTHGGYTF.

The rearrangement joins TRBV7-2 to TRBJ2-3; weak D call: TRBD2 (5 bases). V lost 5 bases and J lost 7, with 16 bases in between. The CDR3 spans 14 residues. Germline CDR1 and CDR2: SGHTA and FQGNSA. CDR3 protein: CASSRSEVANTQYF. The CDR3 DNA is TGTGCCAGCAGCCGCTCGGAGGTGGCAAATACGCAGTATTTT.

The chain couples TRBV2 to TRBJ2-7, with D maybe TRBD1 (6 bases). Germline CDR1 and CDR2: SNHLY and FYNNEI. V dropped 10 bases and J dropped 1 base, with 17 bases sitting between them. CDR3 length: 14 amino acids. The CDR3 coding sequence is TGTGCCATCCGAATCGGGACAACTTCCTACGAGCAGTACTTC. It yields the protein CAIRIGTTSYEQYF.

The CDR3 reads CASSLSVSQDTQYF. CDR3 DNA sequence: TGCGCCAGCAGCTTGAGCGTGAGCCAAGATACGCAGTATTTT. J is TRBJ2-3 and V is TRBV5-1; D not certain. Trimming stripped 1 base from V and 5 bases from J, with 11 bases between. This CDR3 has 14 residues. In germline, CDR1 is SGHRS, CDR2 YFSETQ.

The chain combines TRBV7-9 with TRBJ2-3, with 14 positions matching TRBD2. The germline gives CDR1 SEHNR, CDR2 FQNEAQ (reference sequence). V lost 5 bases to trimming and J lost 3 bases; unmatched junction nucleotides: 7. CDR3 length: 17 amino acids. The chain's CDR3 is CASSPTGTSGRTDTQYF. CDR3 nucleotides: TGTGCCAGCAGCCCAACCGGGACTAGCGGGAGAACAGATACGCAGTATTTT.

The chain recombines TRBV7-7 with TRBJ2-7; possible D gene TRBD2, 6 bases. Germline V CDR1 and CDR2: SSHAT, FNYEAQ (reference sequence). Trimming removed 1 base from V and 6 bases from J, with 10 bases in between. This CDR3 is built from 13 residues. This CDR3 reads CASSLELAGEQYF. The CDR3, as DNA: TGTGCCAGCAGCTTAGAACTAGCCGGCGAGCAGTACTTC.

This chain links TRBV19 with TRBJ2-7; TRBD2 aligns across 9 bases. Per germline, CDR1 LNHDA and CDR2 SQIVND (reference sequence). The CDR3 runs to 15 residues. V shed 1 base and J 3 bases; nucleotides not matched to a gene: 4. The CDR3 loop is CASSIGGRAFYEQYF. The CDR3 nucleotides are TGTGCCAGTAGTATAGGCGGGAGGGCCTTCTACGAGCAGTACTTC.

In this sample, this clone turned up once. The CDR3 protein is CATSRGDLGQGYEQYF. The DNA for the CDR3 is TGTGCCACCAGCAGAGGGGATTTGGGACAGGGCTACGAGCAGTACTTC. This chain joins TRBV15 and TRBJ2-7, with 9 bases matching TRBD1. The length of the CDR3 is 16 residues. V trimming: 1 base; J trimming: 3 bases; junction bases outside the gene matches: 7. Germline-derived CDR1 and CDR2 are LNHNV and YYDKDF (reference sequence).

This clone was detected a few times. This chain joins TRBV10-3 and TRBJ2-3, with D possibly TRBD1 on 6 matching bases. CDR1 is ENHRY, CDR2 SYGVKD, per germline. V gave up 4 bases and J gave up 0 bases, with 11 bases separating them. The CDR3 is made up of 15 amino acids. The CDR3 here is CAISARTASTDTQYF. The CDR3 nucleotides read TGTGCCATCAGTGCCCGGACAGCTAGCACAGATACGCAGTATTTT.

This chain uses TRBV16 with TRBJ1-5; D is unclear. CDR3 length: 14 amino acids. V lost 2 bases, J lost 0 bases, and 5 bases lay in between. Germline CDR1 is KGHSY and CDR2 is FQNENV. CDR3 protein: CASSQGASNQPQHF. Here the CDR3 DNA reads TGTGCCAGCAGCCAAGGAGCTAGCAATCAGCCCCAGCATTTT.

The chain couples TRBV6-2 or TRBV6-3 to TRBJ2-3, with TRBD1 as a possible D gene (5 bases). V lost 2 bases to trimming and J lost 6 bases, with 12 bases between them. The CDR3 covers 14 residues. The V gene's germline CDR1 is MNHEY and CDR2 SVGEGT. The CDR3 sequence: CASSYGWAGDTQYF. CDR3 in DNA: TGTGCCAGCAGTTACGGCTGGGCAGGGGATACGCAGTATTTT.

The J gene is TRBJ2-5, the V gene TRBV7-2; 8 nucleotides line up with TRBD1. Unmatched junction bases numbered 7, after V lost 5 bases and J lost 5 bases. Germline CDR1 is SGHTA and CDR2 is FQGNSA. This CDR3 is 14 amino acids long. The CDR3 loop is CASSRTGPGETQYF. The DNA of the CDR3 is TGTGCCAGCAGCAGGACAGGGCCAGGGGAGACCCAGTACTTC.

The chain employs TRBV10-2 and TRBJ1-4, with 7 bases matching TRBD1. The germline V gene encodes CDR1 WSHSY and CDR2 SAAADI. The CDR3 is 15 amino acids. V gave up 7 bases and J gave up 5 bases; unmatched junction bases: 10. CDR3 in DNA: TGCGCCAGCAAGCTCGGGGACAGTGGGAATGAAAAACTGTTTTTT. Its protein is CASKLGDSGNEKLFF.

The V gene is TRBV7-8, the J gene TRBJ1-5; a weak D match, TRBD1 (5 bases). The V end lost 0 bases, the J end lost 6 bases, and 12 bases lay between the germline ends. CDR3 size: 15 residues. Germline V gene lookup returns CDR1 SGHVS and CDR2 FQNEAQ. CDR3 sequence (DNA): TGTGCCAGCAGCTTAGCGGAGGGACGCGGTCAGCCCCAGCATTTT. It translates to CASSLAEGRGQPQHF.

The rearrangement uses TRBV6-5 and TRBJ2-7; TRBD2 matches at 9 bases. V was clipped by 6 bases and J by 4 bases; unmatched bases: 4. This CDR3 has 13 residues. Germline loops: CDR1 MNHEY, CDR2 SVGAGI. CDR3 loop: CASRNSGGYEQYF. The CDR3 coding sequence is TGTGCCAGCAGGAATAGCGGGGGATACGAGCAGTACTTC.

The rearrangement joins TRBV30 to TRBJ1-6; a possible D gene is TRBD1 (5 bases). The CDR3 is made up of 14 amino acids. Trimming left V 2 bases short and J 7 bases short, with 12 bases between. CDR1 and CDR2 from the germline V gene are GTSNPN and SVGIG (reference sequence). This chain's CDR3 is CAWSRVRANSPLHF. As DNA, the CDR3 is TGTGCCTGGAGTAGAGTCAGGGCCAATTCACCCCTCCACTTT.

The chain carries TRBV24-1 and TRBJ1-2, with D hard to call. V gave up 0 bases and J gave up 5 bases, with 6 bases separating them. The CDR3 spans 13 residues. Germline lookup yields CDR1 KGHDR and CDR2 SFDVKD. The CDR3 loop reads CATSDLEGYGYTF. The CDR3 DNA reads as TGTGCCACCAGTGATTTGGAGGGTTATGGCTACACCTTC.